A selection of T cell receptor beta chains follows, all from one sample in a study of shared clonotypes between healthy human individuals. Profiled with immunoSEQ multiplex PCR; TCRdb holds only in-frame clones, not every one. The repertoire holds 450,000 to 600,000 clones, with 79% as singletons. Sequencing was performed on PBMCs. The receptors derive from a woman aged 40 to 55 in good health. Some clones in this sample may be carry-over from other donors' samples. Both conserved end residues are trimmed from each CDR3.

v_call cdr3_length cdr3_aa
TRBV6-6 10 ASSRPLETQY
TRBV27 13 ASGLPFADRTGYT
TRBV27 12 ASSPRASTDTQY
TRBV5-8 12 ASSWASGVNEQF
TRBV5-6 13 ASSLSGTTQETQY
TRBV4-2 14 ASSPSADTGANVLT
TRBV5-1 13 ASSLGGRADTEAF
TRBV11-3 14 ASSSGTSGRTDTQY
TRBV7-9 13 ASSSSQGPNTEAF
TRBV6-5 11 ASRQWGQGAPY
TRBV10-3 11 AISLAGFYEQY
TRBV30 13 AWSVGGTGGTEAF
TRBV4-3 13 ASSQLGQGADTQY
TRBV18 13 ASSPVSGRKYEQY
TRBV28 14 ASSNGGTLAKNIQY
TRBV10-3 9 ATGLSDTQY
TRBV7-8 12 ASSQEGHGNTIY
TRBV2 12 ASTGTGVGTEAF
TRBV28 11 ASSETAFYEQY
TRBV10-3 13 AISVDLTGNQPQH
TRBV2 12 ASSERGATDTQY
TRBV18 13 ASSPRLPNTGELF
TRBV28 11 ASSLSVSGEQY
TRBV9 12 ASSVRAGANVLT
TRBV10-2 12 ASSPLAVTGELF
TRBV6-5 12 ASSYQRVGYEQF
TRBV11-2 14 ASSLDLGQGFYEQY
TRBV2 11 ASRPGGAGELF
TRBV7-3 13 ASSLDQGPYNEQF
TRBV2 11 ASLEGWNEKLF
TRBV7-6 14 ASSPRLAGGTGELF
TRBV18 14 ASSPYAGGRTYEQY
TRBV28 14 ASSPPRGDGNYEQY
TRBV7-9 11 ASSFLAYNEQF
TRBV7-9 12 ASSLGVGAETQY
TRBV7-3 16 ASSLFARGGTSRDEQF
TRBV7-8 15 ASSLRRGTLLYSPLH
TRBV5-1 12 ASSLDPASYGYT
TRBV15 13 ATSRGRTRTDTQY
TRBV29-1 12 SVEDSPDGYEQY
TRBV7-7 13 ASSPSEASYNEQF
TRBV7-2 14 ASSHRLAGGPRTQY
TRBV28 13 ASSLPGQGTYEQY
TRBV11-2 13 ASSLGRLTSYEQY
TRBV7-2 12 ASSWASGPGEQY
TRBV7-3 10 ARQGEDYEQY
TRBV6-1 15 ASSALAGAPGANVLT